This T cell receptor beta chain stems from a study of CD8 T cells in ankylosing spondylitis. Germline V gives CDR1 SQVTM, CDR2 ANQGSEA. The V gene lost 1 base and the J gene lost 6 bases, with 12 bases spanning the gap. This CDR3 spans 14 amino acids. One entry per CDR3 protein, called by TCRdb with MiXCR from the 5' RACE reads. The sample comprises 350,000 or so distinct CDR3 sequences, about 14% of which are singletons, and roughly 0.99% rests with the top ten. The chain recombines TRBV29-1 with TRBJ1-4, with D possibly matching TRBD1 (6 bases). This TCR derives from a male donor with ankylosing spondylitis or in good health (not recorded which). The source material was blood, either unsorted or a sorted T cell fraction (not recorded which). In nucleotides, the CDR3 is TGCAGCGTTGAAGTTCAGGGGTATGATGAAAAACTGTTTTTT. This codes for CSVEVQGYDEKLFF.